These 24 T cell receptor beta chains share one sample of origin, sequenced in a study of identical twins. TCRdb re-analysed the 5' RACE reads in MiXCR, keeping a single row per CDR3 protein. The sample lists 400,000 or so distinct CDR3 sequences, approximately 10% occurring once. The sample consisted of naive T cells sorted from blood. The receptor set was obtained from a woman between 45 and 65 years old in good health.

This clonotype was observed many times. The chain uses TRBV12-3 or TRBV12-4 and TRBJ1-2, with D tentatively TRBD1 (5 bases). The CDR3 covers 14 residues. V was clipped by 2 bases and J by 1 base, with 8 bases between them. The CDR3 loop reads CASSLRGGNYGYTF. The CDR3 coding sequence is TGTGCCAGCAGTTTACGGGGCGGTAACTATGGCTACACCTTC.

The chain combines TRBV6-5 with TRBJ2-5; possible D gene TRBD2, 6 bases. The germline CDR1 and CDR2 sequences are MNHEY and SVGAGI. The V gene lost 2 bases and the J gene lost 1 base, with 14 bases spanning the gap. The CDR3 length is 16 residues. CDR3 bases: TGTGCCAGCAGTTACACCCACACTAGCTTCCAAGAGACCCAGTACTTC. Its protein is CASSYTHTSFQETQYF.

The chain has TRBV3-1 and TRBJ2-7; 9 bases align to TRBD2. Germline CDR1 is LGHDT and CDR2 is YNNKEL (reference sequence). There are 16 residues in the CDR3. V lost 0 bases, J lost 4 bases, and 7 bases stayed unmatched. The CDR3 here is CASSQDPRGRGYEQYF. The CDR3 nucleotides are TGTGCCAGCAGCCAAGATCCGCGCGGGAGGGGTTACGAGCAGTACTTC.

Only a few counts were recorded for this clonotype. J is TRBJ2-1 and V is TRBV20-1; 7 nucleotides align to TRBD2. Per germline, CDR1 DFQATT and CDR2 SNEGSKA (reference sequence). The trim removed 0 bases at V and 6 bases at J, leaving 14 bases unmatched. The CDR3 runs to 17 residues. The CDR3 nucleotides are TGCAGTGCTAGAGATAGGCTAGCGGAATACCGTTCCAATGAGCAGTTCTTC. It encodes CSARDRLAEYRSNEQFF.

This clonotype occurred a few times. The chain has TRBV11-2 and TRBJ2-7, with a possible D match to TRBD2 (6 bases). The germline V gene has CDR1 SGHAT and CDR2 FQNNGV. The length of the CDR3 is 13 residues. V gave up 5 bases and J gave up 7 bases, with 15 bases separating them. The CDR3 spells CASSLGLALEQYV. CDR3 sequence (DNA): TGTGCCAGCAGCCTAGGTCTAGCGCTAGAGCAGTACGTC.

A few counts support this clonotype. The V gene is TRBV7-9, the J gene TRBJ2-2; no definite D call. The CDR3 runs to 12 residues. CDR1 SEHNR and CDR2 FQNEAQ come from the germline V gene (reference sequence). The V end was cut by 4 bases, the J end by 6 bases, with 6 bases between. Written as DNA, the CDR3 is TGTGCCAGCAGCTCTGTAGCCGGGGAGCTGTTTTTT. It yields the protein CASSSVAGELFF.

This clonotype was observed a few times. The gene calls are TRBV28 and TRBJ1-5; D possibly corresponds to TRBD1 (6 bases). Germline V gene data show CDR1 as MDHEN and CDR2 as SYDVKM. Trimming pared 4 bases from V and 0 bases from J, leaving 13 bases between. This CDR3 spans 16 amino acids. CDR3 region: CASSYGTPYSNQPQHF. As DNA, the CDR3 is TGTGCCAGCAGTTACGGGACACCTTATAGCAATCAGCCCCAGCATTTT.

This clonotype was counted a few times. The V call is TRBV27, the J call TRBJ2-7; D is undetermined. CDR1 is MNHEY, CDR2 SMNVEV, per germline (reference sequence). The V end was cut by 3 bases, the J end by 5 bases, with 17 bases between. This CDR3 is 15 amino acids long. Written as DNA, the CDR3 is TGTGCCAGCAGTTTGGTTGTCCGATCAGCCCACGAGCAGTACTTC. This codes for CASSLVVRSAHEQYF.

CDR3 protein: CASSPGTGLYGYTF. The DNA of the CDR3 is TGCGCCAGCAGCCCCGGGACAGGGCTTTATGGCTACACCTTC. The chain has TRBV5-1 and TRBJ1-2; TRBD1 agrees at 9 bases. Germline V lookup: CDR1 SGHRS, CDR2 YFSETQ. The trim removed 4 bases at V and 5 bases at J, leaving 6 bases unmatched. This CDR3 region has 14 residues.

A few counts support this clonotype. V gene TRBV5-1 combines with J gene TRBJ2-1; D remains unclear. The CDR3 consists of 14 residues. Per germline, CDR1 SGHRS and CDR2 YFSETQ. Deletions cut 0 bases from V and 7 bases from J, with 11 bases between. The CDR3 protein is CASSLEAPRNEQFF. The CDR3 DNA is TGCGCCAGCAGCTTGGAGGCCCCCCGAAATGAGCAGTTCTTC.

This clonotype was counted a few times. V is TRBV28 and J is TRBJ1-4, with TRBD1 matching over 9 bases. V lost 2 bases and J lost 5; bases outside the gene matches: 9. The CDR3 runs 17 residues. CDR1 is MDHEN and CDR2 is SYDVKM in the germline V gene. This CDR3 reads CASSLGDRGRKNEKLFF. CDR3 in DNA: TGTGCCAGCAGTTTAGGTGACAGGGGGAGGAAAAATGAAAAACTGTTTTTT.

This rearrangement joins TRBV15 to TRBJ2-3; possibly TRBD1 or TRBD2 for D (5 bases each). V lost 1 base to trimming and J lost 6 bases, with 11 bases between them. Germline assignment: CDR1 LNHNV and CDR2 YYDKDF (reference sequence). This CDR3 contains 14 residues. CDR3 in amino acids: CATSRGRDADTQYF. The DNA for the CDR3 is TGTGCCACCAGCAGAGGTAGGGACGCCGATACGCAGTATTTT.

This rearrangement joins TRBV29-1 to TRBJ1-1; no firm D call. Per the germline V gene, CDR1 is SQVTM and CDR2 is ANQGSEA. The CDR3 has 11 amino acids. V was clipped by 5 bases and J by 1 base, with 5 bases between them. The CDR3, as DNA: TGCAGCGTTTCCGCGAACACTGAAGCTTTCTTT. This gives the protein CSVSANTEAFF.

This clonotype was observed at least ten times. CDR3 nucleotide sequence: TGTGCCAGCGGCGGGACTAGGCACACAGATACGCAGTATTTT. Protein sequence: CASGGTRHTDTQYF. The chain is built from TRBV6-6 and TRBJ2-3, with 8 bases aligning to TRBD2. Unmatched junction bases numbered 6, after V lost 8 bases and J lost 2 bases. Germline V CDR1 and CDR2: MNHNY, SVGAGI (reference sequence). The CDR3 has 14 residues.

This clonotype was seen only a few times. V is TRBV4-1 and J is TRBJ2-7; tentatively, D is TRBD1 or TRBD2 (6 bases each). V lost 0 bases to trimming and J lost 7 bases, with 16 bases between them. CDR3 length: 15 residues. Germline CDR1 is MGHRA and CDR2 is YSYEKL. The CDR3 spells CASSQDALGGGEQYV. CDR3 coding DNA: TGCGCCAGCAGCCAAGATGCTCTCGGGGGCGGGGAGCAGTACGTC.

This rearrangement joins TRBV11-2 to TRBJ1-2; D uncertain. This CDR3 is 15 amino acids long. The ends were cut back, 7 bases at V and 2 bases at J, with 17 bases in the middle. Germline assignment: CDR1 SGHAT and CDR2 FQNNGV. CDR3 DNA sequence: TGTGCCAGCACCCTTGGGGAGATTATCAACTATGGCTACACCTTC. Translated: CASTLGEIINYGYTF.

The chain links TRBV7-9 to TRBJ2-7; D gene ambiguous. V was clipped by 3 bases and J by 0 bases, with 12 bases between them. This CDR3 has 15 amino acids. Germline assignment: CDR1 SEHNR and CDR2 FQNEAQ (reference sequence). The CDR3: CASSFLAANSYEQYV. In nucleotides, the CDR3 is TGTGCCAGCAGCTTTTTGGCAGCCAACTCCTACGAGCAGTACGTC.

The chain uses TRBV18 and TRBJ2-1, with 9 nucleotides matching TRBD2. Per the germline V gene, CDR1 is KGHSH and CDR2 is LQKENI. The CDR3 is made up of 11 amino acids. The junction had 0 bases not matched to a gene; V was cut back by 5 bases and J by 10 bases. The CDR3 DNA sequence: TGTGCCAGCTCAACTAGCGGGGAGCAGTTCTTC. As protein: CASSTSGEQFF.

This clonotype was recorded at least ten times. The V gene is TRBV11-1, the J gene TRBJ2-5; D is unclear. V was clipped by 1 base and J by 1 base, with 13 bases between them. This CDR3 contains 16 residues. Germline loops: CDR1 SGHAT, CDR2 FQDESV (reference sequence). The CDR3 region has the DNA TGTGCCAGCAGCTTAGTCCCTGGACGGCTCCAAGAGACCCAGTACTTC. Its protein product is CASSLVPGRLQETQYF.

This clonotype has a handful of counts. This chain connects TRBV6-1 to TRBJ1-2; TRBD1 matches 9 bases. The CDR3 length is 15 residues. V dropped 3 bases and J dropped 8; count of bases not matched to a gene: 10. Germline CDR1 MNHNS, CDR2 SASEGT. CDR3 amino acids: CASSDYTGGYGGYTF. As DNA, the CDR3 is TGTGCCAGCAGTGATTATACAGGGGGCTACGGCGGCTACACCTTC.

This clonotype has a count of ten or more. V is TRBV11-2 and J is TRBJ2-7, with D perhaps matching TRBD2 (5 bases). Germline loops: CDR1 SGHAT, CDR2 FQNNGV. The CDR3 length is 13 residues. V was trimmed by 1 base and J by 5 bases, leaving 9 bases between them. The CDR3 DNA reads as TGTGCCAGCAGCTTAGGAATCGGGGACGAGCAGTACGTC. It yields the protein CASSLGIGDEQYV.

CDR3 nucleotide sequence: TGTGCCAGCAGTGACTCCCAAGGCAGGGATCGAGATACGCAGTATTTT. Encoded protein: CASSDSQGRDRDTQYF. The rearrangement joins TRBV6-4 to TRBJ2-3; D is possibly TRBD1 (5 bases). This CDR3 has 16 amino acids. Trimming removed 0 bases from V and 5 bases from J, with 15 bases in between. Germline V gene lookup returns CDR1 MRHNA and CDR2 SNTAGT.

The chain uses TRBV11-2 and TRBJ2-1; 7 bases map to TRBD1. Germline V gene lookup returns CDR1 SGHAT and CDR2 FQNNGV. The ends lost 3 bases at V and 7 bases at J; junction bases unmatched: 9. There are 15 residues in the CDR3. CDR3 region: CASSLHRGNLNEQFF. CDR3 coding DNA: TGTGCCAGCAGCTTGCACAGGGGTAACTTGAATGAGCAGTTCTTC.

In this sample, this clonotype turned up many times. The V and J genes are TRBV5-1 and TRBJ1-1; TRBD1 is a possible D gene (6 bases). V lost 4 bases, J lost 2 bases, and 18 bases lay in between. The germline V gene encodes CDR1 SGHRS and CDR2 YFSETQ. CDR3 size: 16 residues. CDR3 sequence reads: CASSMVPLQGNTEAFF. The CDR3 nucleotides read TGCGCCAGCAGCATGGTACCTTTACAGGGTAACACTGAAGCTTTCTTT.